This T cell receptor beta chain is drawn from a study of T cell changes during pregnancy in multiple sclerosis. TCRdb's copy holds only in-frame clones and misses some; the assay was immunoSEQ multiplex PCR. The sample includes around 43,000 clones, 89% of them seen just once. The CDR3 spans 16 residues. Germline V gene data show CDR1 as SGHRS and CDR2 as YFSETQ. The ends lost 4 bases at V and 4 bases at J; junction bases unmatched: 9. Sequencing used CD4+ T cells from peripheral blood mononuclear cells, obtained in the first trimester of pregnancy. The receptor was derived from a female donor with multiple sclerosis, enrolled in a pregnancy study. The chain carries TRBV5-1 and TRBJ2-3; 10 bases agree with TRBD2. The CDR3 DNA reads as TGCGCCAGCAGCCCCAGGGGTAGCGGGAGGTCAGATACGCAGTATTTT. Translated, it gives CASSPRGSGRSDTQYF.